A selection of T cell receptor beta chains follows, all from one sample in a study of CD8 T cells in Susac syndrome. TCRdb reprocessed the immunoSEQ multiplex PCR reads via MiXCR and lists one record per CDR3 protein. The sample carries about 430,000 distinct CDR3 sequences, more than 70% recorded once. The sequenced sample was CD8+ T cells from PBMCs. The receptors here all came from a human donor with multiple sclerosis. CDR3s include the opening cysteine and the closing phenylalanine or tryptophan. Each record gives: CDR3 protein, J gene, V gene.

CASKETGTSLAETQYF TRBJ2-5 TRBV10-3
CASSLSGGGSYEQYF TRBJ2-7 TRBV27
CASSQYSGGPPGELFF TRBJ2-2 TRBV4-1
CASSQDQGGGNQSQHF TRBJ1-5 TRBV4-1
CASGLVVQLRGTQYF TRBJ2-5 TRBV12-5
CASSLLRHNTILNTGELFF TRBJ2-2 TRBV5-6
CSAFSGGEPYNEQFF TRBJ2-1 TRBV20-1
CASSLAGKRTGELFF TRBJ2-2 TRBV7-9
CASSGAGGWDEQFF TRBJ2-1 TRBV14
CASSLGLAGAQEETQYF TRBJ2-5 TRBV5-1
CASSFLLAVNTDTQYF TRBJ2-3 TRBV28
CASSLDENTIYF TRBJ1-3 TRBV13
CASAPGYTYEQYF TRBJ2-7 TRBV27
CAWSLGASQTDTQYF TRBJ2-3 TRBV30
CASGADLGNEQFF TRBJ2-1 TRBV12-5
CSVEDSGGSEQYF TRBJ2-7 TRBV29-1
CASSPVGQGNYGYTF TRBJ1-2 TRBV3-1
CASRGDYGTDTQYF TRBJ2-3 TRBV25-1
CASSGPSKNIQYF TRBJ2-4 TRBV12-3/TRBV12-4
CASSMLRVAGELFF TRBJ2-2 TRBV19
CASSFTVKNTEAFF TRBJ1-1 TRBV5-1
CSVRTGNSYEQYF TRBJ2-7 TRBV29-1
CASSRWPYEQYF TRBJ2-7 TRBV27
CASRLIGGGSAEAFF TRBJ1-1 TRBV27
CASSSGTGGRVTEAFF TRBJ1-1 TRBV6-5
CASSPGWSTEAFF TRBJ1-1 TRBV2
CSVTDSASYEQYF TRBJ2-7 TRBV29-1
CASYMVGYTF TRBJ1-2 TRBV2
CASSRDRGPPGELFF TRBJ2-2 TRBV27
CASSVLGNGELFF TRBJ2-2 TRBV9
CASSVGLAGDGELFF TRBJ2-2 TRBV9
CASSSTDRQYF TRBJ2-3 TRBV5-1
CASSLNGGAYEQYF TRBJ2-7 TRBV5-1